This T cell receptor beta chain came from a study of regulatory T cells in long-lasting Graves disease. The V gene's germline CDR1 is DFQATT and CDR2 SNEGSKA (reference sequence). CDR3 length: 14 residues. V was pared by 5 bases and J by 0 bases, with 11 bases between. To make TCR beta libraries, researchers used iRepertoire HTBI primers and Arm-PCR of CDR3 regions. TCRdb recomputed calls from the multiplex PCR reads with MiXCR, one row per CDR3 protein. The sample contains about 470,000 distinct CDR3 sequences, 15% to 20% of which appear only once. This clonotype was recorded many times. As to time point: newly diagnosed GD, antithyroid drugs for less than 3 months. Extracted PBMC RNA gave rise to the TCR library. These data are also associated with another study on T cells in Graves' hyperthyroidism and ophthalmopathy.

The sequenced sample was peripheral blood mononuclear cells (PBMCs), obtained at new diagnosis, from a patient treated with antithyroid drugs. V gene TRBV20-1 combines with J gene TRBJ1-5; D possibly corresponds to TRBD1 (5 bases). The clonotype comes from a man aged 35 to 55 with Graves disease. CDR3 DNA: TGCAGTGCTCAAATCGACAGTAGCAATCAGCCCCAGCATTTT. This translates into CSAQIDSSNQPQHF.